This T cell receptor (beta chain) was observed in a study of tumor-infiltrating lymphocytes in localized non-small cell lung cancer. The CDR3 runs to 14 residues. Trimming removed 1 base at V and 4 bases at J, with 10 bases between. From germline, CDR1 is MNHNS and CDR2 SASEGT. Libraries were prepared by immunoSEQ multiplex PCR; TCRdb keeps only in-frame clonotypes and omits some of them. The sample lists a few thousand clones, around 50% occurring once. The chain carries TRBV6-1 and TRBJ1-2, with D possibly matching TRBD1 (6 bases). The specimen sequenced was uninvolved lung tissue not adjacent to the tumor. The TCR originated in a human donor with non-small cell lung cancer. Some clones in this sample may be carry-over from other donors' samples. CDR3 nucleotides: TGTGCCAGCAGTGAAGACCGGGGGGCCTATGGCTACACCTTC. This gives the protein CASSEDRGAYGYTF.